This T cell receptor (beta chain) appears in the sequencing data of a study of CXCR3-negative and CXCR3-positive naive CD8 T cells. Germline V gene lookup returns CDR1 SGDLS and CDR2 YYNGEE. The CDR3 is made up of 14 amino acids. TRB cDNA libraries were made by UMI-labeled 5' RACE. No DNA is given; TCRdb re-called the 5' RACE reads and lists each CDR3 protein once. Here the sample table reports approximately 24,000 distinct CDR3 sequences. Material: naive CXCR3- CD8+ T cells from blood. Subset denoted: CD45RO-CCR7+CD27+CD95- naive CD8+ T cells lacking CXCR3 (TNR3-). The receptor comes from a human donor in good health. Some clones in this sample may be carry-over from other donors' samples. The chain has TRBV9 and TRBJ2-1; TCRdb outputs TRBD1, but without DNA this stays unchecked. The CDR3 is CASRRGDSVDEQFF.